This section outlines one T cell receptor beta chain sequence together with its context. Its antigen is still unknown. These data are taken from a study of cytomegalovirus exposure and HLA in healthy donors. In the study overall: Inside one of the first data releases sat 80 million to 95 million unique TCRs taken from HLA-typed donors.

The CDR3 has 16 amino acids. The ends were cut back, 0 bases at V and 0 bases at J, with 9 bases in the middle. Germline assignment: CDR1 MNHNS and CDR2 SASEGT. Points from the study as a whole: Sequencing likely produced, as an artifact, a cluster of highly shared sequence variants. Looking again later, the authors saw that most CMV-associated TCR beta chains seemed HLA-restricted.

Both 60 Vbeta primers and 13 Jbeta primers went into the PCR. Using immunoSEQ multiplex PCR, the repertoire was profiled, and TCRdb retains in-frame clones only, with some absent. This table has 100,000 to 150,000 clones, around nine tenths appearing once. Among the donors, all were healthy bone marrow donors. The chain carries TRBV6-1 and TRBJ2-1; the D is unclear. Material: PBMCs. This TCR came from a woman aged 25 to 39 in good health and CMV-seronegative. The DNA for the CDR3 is TGTGCCAGCAGTGAAGCTTGGGCGAGCTCCTACAATGAGCAGTTCTTC. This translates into CASSEAWASSYNEQFF.